The 7 T cell receptor beta chains below were found in one sample sequenced in a study of cytomegalovirus exposure and HLA in healthy donors. PCR involved 60 Vbeta and 13 Jbeta primers. Profiled with immunoSEQ multiplex PCR; TCRdb holds only in-frame clones, not every one. The repertoire holds about 130,000 clones, with around 76% as singletons. Specimen: PBMCs. The source of these receptors is a male donor in good health and CMV-seronegative.

The V and J genes are TRBV29-1 and TRBJ2-2; 9 positions match TRBD2. The V gene end was trimmed by 0 bases and the J gene end by 5 bases; junction bases not matched to a gene: 7. CDR3 length: 16 residues. The germline V gene has CDR1 SQVTM and CDR2 ANQGSEA. The CDR3 DNA sequence: TGCAGCGTTGAAGAAGCAAGCGGGAGGCATACCGGGGAGCTGTTTTTT. Protein product: CSVEEASGRHTGELFF.

The chain combines TRBV5-6 with TRBJ2-5; the D gene is possibly TRBD1 (5 bases). Trimming pared 1 base from V and 6 bases from J, leaving 13 bases between. Germline values: CDR1 SGHDT, CDR2 YYEEEE. The CDR3 is 14 amino acids. This CDR3 reads CASSLSAGKKTQYF. The CDR3 DNA is TGTGCCAGCAGCTTGTCCGCAGGGAAGAAGACCCAGTACTTC.

The chain has TRBV2 and TRBJ2-7, with 7 bases identical to TRBD2. This CDR3 region has 16 residues. With 7 bases clipped from V and 0 bases from J, the junction kept 12 bases outside the gene matches. CDR1 and CDR2 from the germline V gene are SNHLY and FYNNEI. The CDR3 here is CASTPLGGGTSYEQYF. CDR3 bases: TGTGCCAGCACCCCCTTGGGGGGAGGGACCTCCTACGAGCAGTACTTC.

This clone was seen only a few times. The rearrangement joins TRBV30 to TRBJ2-3, with TRBD1 matching 7 bases. J lost 5 bases, V lost 1 base, and 3 bases had no gene match. The CDR3 length is 13 residues. Germline V lookup: CDR1 GTSNPN, CDR2 SVGIG (reference sequence). The CDR3 nucleotides read TGTGCCTGGAGTGGAACAGGGGTAGATACGCAGTATTTT. Amino acids: CAWSGTGVDTQYF.

The rearrangement uses TRBV7-2 and TRBJ2-3; 8 bases are shared with TRBD2. Germline trimming cut 4 bases from V and 6 bases from J; bases unmatched to any gene: 12. The germline CDR1 and CDR2 sequences are SGHTA and FQGNSA. The CDR3 is 16 amino acids. Here the CDR3 reads CASSSRTGTRGDTQYF. The CDR3 DNA reads TGTGCCAGCAGCTCCCGCACCGGGACTAGGGGGGATACGCAGTATTTT.

V gene TRBV5-1 combines with J gene TRBJ2-5; a weak D match, TRBD1 (6 bases). Trimming shortened V by 0 bases and J by 4 bases, and 13 bases separated the two germline ends. Germline-derived CDR1 and CDR2 are SGHRS and YFSETQ. The CDR3 contains 15 residues. The CDR3 bases are TGCGCCAGCAGCTTGGCTCACAGGGTCCGAGAGACCCAGTACTTC. Translated: CASSLAHRVRETQYF.

The chain links TRBV9 to TRBJ1-2; TRBD1 might be the D (5 bases). The V end was cut by 0 bases, the J end by 4 bases, with 10 bases between. Germline CDR1 reads SGDLS; CDR2 reads YYNGEE. There are 14 residues in the CDR3. Here the CDR3 DNA reads TGTGCCAGCAGCGTAGCCGGGGGTACCTATGGCTACACCTTC. Amino acids: CASSVAGGTYGYTF.